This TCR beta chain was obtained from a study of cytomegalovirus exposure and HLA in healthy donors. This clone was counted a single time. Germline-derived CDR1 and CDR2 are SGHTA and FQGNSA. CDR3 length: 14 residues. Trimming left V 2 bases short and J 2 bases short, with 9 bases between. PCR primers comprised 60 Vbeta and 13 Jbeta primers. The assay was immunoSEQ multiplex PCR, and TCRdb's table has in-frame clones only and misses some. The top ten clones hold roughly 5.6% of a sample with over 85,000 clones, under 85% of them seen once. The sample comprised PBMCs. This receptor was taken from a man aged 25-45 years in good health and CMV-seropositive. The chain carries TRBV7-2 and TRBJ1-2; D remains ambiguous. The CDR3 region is CASSLREFNYGYTF. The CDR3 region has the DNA TGTGCCAGCAGCTTACGGGAATTCAACTATGGCTACACCTTC. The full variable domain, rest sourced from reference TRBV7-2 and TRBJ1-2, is GAGVSQSPSNKVTEKGKDVELRCDPISGHTALYWYRQSLGQGLEFLIYFQGNSAPDKSGLPSDRFSAERTGGSVSTLTIQRTQQEDSAVYLCASSLREFNYGYTFGSGTRLTVV.